This entry is about one T cell receptor (beta chain). TCRdb's copy holds only in-frame clones and misses some; the assay was immunoSEQ multiplex PCR. Found here are 640,000 or so clones, approximately 87% of them singletons; the top ten hold 0.0094%. The sample comes from a study of shared T cell receptors in the human thymus. CDR3 size: 15 residues. From germline, CDR1 is SGHTA and CDR2 FQGNSA. V lost 2 bases, J lost 0 bases, and 10 bases lay in between. These data were likewise used in another study, on human thymus T cells. That publication notes: Among thymic and blood repertoires, usage of V and J genes appeared biased. Thymic repertoires overlap heavily among unrelated individuals, related research has reported.

This receptor was taken from a boy younger than two with a congenital heart defect. The V gene is TRBV7-2, the J gene TRBJ1-1, with a tentative D call TRBD1 (5 bases). The sequencing sample was made of thymocytes. This chain's CDR3 is CASSLNLGLNTEAFF. DNA of the CDR3: TGTGCCAGCAGCTTAAACCTGGGGCTGAACACTGAAGCTTTCTTT.